The sequence of this T cell receptor (beta chain) was determined in a study of T cell responses to AZD1222 COVID-19 vaccine. Study-level results: Of spike-specific TCRs, nearly half reportedly target regions left unmutated in variants.

A note on this clone: The antigen is undetermined.

TCRdb's copy holds only in-frame clones and misses some; the assay was immunoSEQ multiplex PCR. The data hold roughly 97,000 clones, with more than 70% observed a single time. Trimming stripped 6 bases from V and 1 base from J, with 15 bases between. This CDR3 spans 15 amino acids. Germline V gene sequence: CDR1 WSHSY, CDR2 SAAADI. The sample here was peripheral blood, taken on day 0 of AZD1222 vaccination. The source is an adult in good health. The V and J genes are TRBV10-2 and TRBJ2-5, with a weak D call TRBD2 (6 bases). The CDR3 coding sequence is TGCGCCAGCAGCCATGGGCTAGCGAGCCAAGAGACCCAGTACTTC. Amino acids: CASSHGLASQETQYF.